The next 19 T cell receptor beta chains were all read from a single sample in a study of blood T cell repertoires in COVID-19. Using immunoSEQ multiplex PCR, the repertoire was profiled, and TCRdb retains in-frame clones only, with some absent. The sample has over 150,000 clones, about 85% seen once; the top ten hold 0.8% to 1.2%. The sequenced material came from peripheral blood. These receptors were obtained from a man aged 35 to 55 with acute or convalescent COVID-19.

This rearrangement joins TRBV12-3 or TRBV12-4 to TRBJ1-2, with 7 bases aligning to TRBD1. Trimming removed 6 bases from V and 10 bases from J; junction bases left unmatched: 8. The CDR3 extends over 12 amino acids. The CDR3 nucleotides are TGTGCCAGCAGCCAACAACAGGGGATCTACACCTTC. This sequence encodes CASSQQQGIYTF.

The chain carries TRBV5-6 and TRBJ2-4; D unresolved. Trimming took off 4 bases at V and 0 bases at J, with 14 bases between the two ends. CDR3 length equals 16 residues. Germline loops: CDR1 SGHDT, CDR2 YYEEEE. In DNA, the CDR3 is TGTGCCAGCAGCCCTAACCGTTTACTAGCCAAAAACATTCAGTACTTC. This sequence encodes CASSPNRLLAKNIQYF.

The chain uses TRBV13 and TRBJ2-1; 14 nucleotides agree with TRBD2. V was clipped by 5 bases and J by 2 bases; unmatched bases: 11. Per germline, CDR1 PRHDT and CDR2 FYEKMQ (reference sequence). The CDR3 consists of 19 residues. CDR3 sequence (DNA): TGTGCCAGCAGCCCCTCGACTAGCGGGGGGGCCGGTCCCTACAATGAGCAGTTCTTC. Translating it yields CASSPSTSGGAGPYNEQFF.

V is TRBV4-2 and J is TRBJ2-5, with D possibly matching TRBD2 (7 bases). The CDR3 totals 16 residues. Trimming removed 0 bases from V and 2 bases from J, with 13 bases in between. Germline V gene lookup returns CDR1 LGHNA and CDR2 YNFKEQ. CDR3 nucleotide sequence: TGTGCCAGCAGCCAAGAGGCCGGGGGGCCTCAAGAGACCCAGTACTTC. As protein: CASSQEAGGPQETQYF.

The V gene is TRBV11-2, the J gene TRBJ2-1; D may be TRBD1 (5 bases). V was cut by 7 bases and J by 0 bases, with 13 bases left in between. The CDR3 runs 15 residues. Germline assignment: CDR1 SGHAT and CDR2 FQNNGV. CDR3 sequence: CASTDFRGSYNEQFF. The CDR3 DNA reads as TGTGCCAGCACCGACTTTAGGGGCTCCTACAATGAGCAGTTCTTC.

The rearrangement links TRBV15 to TRBJ1-2; possibly TRBD1 for D (5 bases). Trimming shortened V by 8 bases and J by 1 base, and 11 bases separated the two germline ends. CDR3 length equals 13 residues. Germline V lookup: CDR1 LNHNV, CDR2 YYDKDF (reference sequence). CDR3 sequence: CATRGGGNYGYTF. The CDR3, as DNA: TGTGCCACCCGCGGGGGGGGTAACTATGGCTACACCTTC.

The chain carries TRBV19 and TRBJ1-1; TRBD1 agrees at 8 bases. Per the germline V gene, CDR1 is LNHDA and CDR2 is SQIVND (reference sequence). V dropped 3 bases and J dropped 5; count of bases not matched to a gene: 5. This CDR3 comprises 14 residues. CDR3 amino acids: CASSISGGRTEAFF. The CDR3 bases are TGTGCCAGTAGTATTTCAGGGGGCCGGACTGAAGCTTTCTTT.

The chain has TRBV7-2 and TRBJ1-3; D is unresolved. Trimming took 3 bases from V and 7 from J, leaving 13 bases between them. The CDR3 is 14 residues long. Germline loops: CDR1 SGHTA, CDR2 FQGNSA. The CDR3 DNA follows: TGTGCCAGCAGCTTTCGTTCCGGGAGGAACACCATATATTTT. Translating it yields CASSFRSGRNTIYF.

The rearrangement joins TRBV5-4 to TRBJ2-2, with D possibly matching TRBD2 (6 bases). V was clipped by 6 bases and J by 4 bases, with 13 bases between them. This CDR3 has 14 amino acids. Germline V gene sequence: CDR1 SGHNT, CDR2 YYREEE (reference sequence). CDR3 nucleotides: TGTGCCAGCATGTCGGGACTCCGCACCGGGGAGCTGTTTTTT. Residues: CASMSGLRTGELFF.

The rearrangement joins TRBV2 to TRBJ2-2; D is perhaps TRBD2 (7 bases). With 2 bases removed from V and 1 base from J, the gap between germline ends came to 14 bases. Germline V gene lookup returns CDR1 SNHLY and CDR2 FYNNEI. This CDR3 has 17 residues. The CDR3 coding sequence is TGTGCCAGCAGTGAATTTCGGGGGGCCGGGAACACCGGGGAGCTGTTTTTT. Encoded protein: CASSEFRGAGNTGELFF.

This chain joins TRBV6-5 and TRBJ1-4; 8 nucleotides line up with TRBD1. Germline V gives CDR1 MNHEY, CDR2 SVGAGI. The CDR3 is 14 residues long. The V segment lost 5 bases and the J segment 4 bases; nucleotides outside the gene matches: 3. CDR3 region: CASSTGGINEKLFF. CDR3 nucleotides: TGTGCCAGCAGTACAGGGGGGATTAATGAAAAACTGTTTTTT.

This rearrangement joins TRBV7-6 to TRBJ2-1; 7 bases match TRBD2. After removal of 5 bases from V and 0 bases from J, the junction contained 10 bases not matched to a gene. There are 17 residues in the CDR3. Germline assignment: CDR1 SGHVS and CDR2 FNYEAQ. CDR3 sequence: CASSKTHGGSSYNEQFF. CDR3 coding DNA: TGTGCCAGCAGCAAAACGCACGGGGGGAGCTCCTACAATGAGCAGTTCTTC. Filled out from reference TRBV7-6 and TRBJ2-1, the complete variable domain reads GAGVSQSPRYKVTKRGQDVALRCDPISGHVSLYWYRQALGQGPEFLTYFNYEAQQDKSGLPNDRFSAERPEGSISTLTIQRTEQRDSAMYRCASSKTHGGSSYNEQFFGPGTRLTVL.

The CDR3 sequence: CASSLSPTGGETQYF. CDR3 sequence (DNA): TGCGCCAGCAGCCTGTCCCCGACAGGGGGAGAGACCCAGTACTTC. The V call is TRBV5-1, the J call TRBJ2-5; 9 bases align to TRBD1. The CDR3 covers 15 residues. Germline V gene data show CDR1 as SGHRS and CDR2 as YFSETQ. The V and J ends lost 4 bases and 4 bases, in that order; junction bases with no gene match: 8.

The J gene is TRBJ1-1, the V gene TRBV19, with 9 bases matching TRBD1. CDR3 length: 17 amino acids. In germline, CDR1 is LNHDA, CDR2 SQIVND (reference sequence). Unmatched junction bases numbered 11, after V lost 2 bases and J lost 4 bases. CDR3 coding DNA: TGTGCCAGTAGTATATTCCGGACAGGGGACGGTAGCACTGAAGCTTTCTTT. Encoded protein: CASSIFRTGDGSTEAFF. The full variable domain, rest sourced from reference TRBV19 and TRBJ1-1, is DGGITQSPKYLFRKEGQNVTLSCEQNLNHDAMYWYRQDPGQGLRLIYYSQIVNDFQKGDIAEGYSVSREKKESFPLTVTSAQKNPTAFYLCASSIFRTGDGSTEAFFGQGTRLTVV.

This chain connects TRBV21-1 to TRBJ1-2. TRBV21-1 is marked as a pseudogene. There are 9 residues in the CDR3. CDR3 DNA: TGTGCCCGAGGTGGGGGGTACACCTTC. Amino acids: CARGGGYTF.

The J gene is TRBJ2-1, the V gene TRBV10-2, with 10 bases that match TRBD1. The trim removed 2 bases at V and 4 bases at J, leaving 2 bases unmatched. The CDR3 has 15 residues. Germline-derived CDR1 and CDR2 are WSHSY and SAAADI. CDR3 coding DNA: TGCGCCAGCAGTGAGCCGGGACAGGGGTACAATGAGCAGTTCTTC. Protein sequence: CASSEPGQGYNEQFF.

J is TRBJ1-4 and V is TRBV5-4, with unresolved D. Trimming removed 4 bases from V and 0 bases from J, with 7 bases in between. CDR1 and CDR2 (germline): SGHNT, YYREEE (reference sequence). The CDR3 has 14 residues. As DNA, the CDR3 is TGTGCCAGCAGCCACGGGTCAACTAATGAAAAACTGTTTTTT. This translates into CASSHGSTNEKLFF. The full variable domain, in which reference TRBV5-4 and TRBJ1-4 provide the parts outside the CDR3, is ETGVTQSPTHLIKTRGQQVTLRCSSQSGHNTVSWYQQALGQGPQFIFQYYREEENGRGNFPPRFSGLQFPNYSSELNVNALELDDSALYLCASSHGSTNEKLFFGSGTQLSVL.

This chain uses TRBV28 with TRBJ2-2; 9 nucleotides agree with TRBD1. The J segment lost 7 bases and the V segment lost 5 bases, leaving 17 bases of the junction unmatched. This CDR3 is 18 amino acids long. CDR1 and CDR2 from the germline V gene are MDHEN and SYDVKM. CDR3 amino acids: CASSQEGLGQGVHGELFF. CDR3 nucleotides: TGTGCCAGCAGTCAGGAGGGACTGGGACAGGGCGTCCACGGGGAGCTGTTTTTT.

The chain uses TRBV7-3 and TRBJ2-2, with D tentatively TRBD1 (5 bases). The V gene's germline CDR1 is SGHTA and CDR2 FQGTGA. This CDR3 contains 15 residues. V was trimmed by 5 bases and J by 1 base, leaving 11 bases between them. DNA for the CDR3: TGTGCCAGCAGCCCGCCAGGGCTGAACACCGGGGAGCTGTTTTTT. It yields the protein CASSPPGLNTGELFF.